This is a list of T cell receptor beta chains from one sample in a study of molecular identifiers for immune sequencing clone quantification. A single record per CDR3 protein comes from TCRdb applying MiXCR to the PCR reads. The table has about 65,000 distinct CDR3 sequences, about 18% seen once. The sample was naive CD8+ T cells from blood, with Jurkat cell RNA spiked in. These TCRs come from a human donor in good health. Some libraries in this study had Jurkat cell RNA spiked in. Both conserved end residues are part of each CDR3. A D gene is named only where the DNA matches it firmly. Clone size is given for some rows only: seen once, a few or many times, or a class if the clone is expanded.

>.|.|TRBJ2-7|TRBV13
TGTGCCAGCAGCTTAGTTAGGGGGATGACCTACGAGCAGTACTTC
CASSLVRGMTYEQYF
>many|.|TRBJ1-1|TRBV18
TGTGCCAGCTCACATGGGGAGGACACTGAAGCTTTCTTT
CASSHGEDTEAFF
>few|TRBD1|TRBJ1-1|TRBV12-3/TRBV12-4
TGTGCCAGCAGTTCCGGACAGGGGACGAACACTGAAGCTTTCTTT
CASSSGQGTNTEAFF
>many|.|TRBJ2-3|TRBV7-9
TGTGCCAGCAGCGCCCCAGATACGCAGTATTTT
CASSAPDTQYF
>many|TRBD2|TRBJ2-1|TRBV2
TGTGCCAGCAGTCCACTAGTTGGACTAGCGGAACATCTTCTCTCCCAGGGCAATGAGCAGTTCTTC
CASSPLVGLAEHLLSQGNEQFF
>many|.|TRBJ2-7|TRBV7-8
TGTGCCAGCAGCTTAGAAACGGAAGCCTACGAGCAGTACTTC
CASSLETEAYEQYF
>many|.|TRBJ2-3|TRBV11-2
TGTGCCAGCAGCTCGTATCCTTCCGATACGCAGTATTTT
CASSSYPSDTQYF
>many|.|TRBJ1-2|TRBV6-5
TGTGCCAGCAGTTACTCCCGTACACCTCTCTATGGCTACACCTTC
CASSYSRTPLYGYTF
>many|.|TRBJ2-3|TRBV2
TGTGCCAGCAGTGAATGGCAGGGTCCCACAGATACGCAGTATTTT
CASSEWQGPTDTQYF
>many|TRBD1|TRBJ1-1|TRBV4-1
TGCGCCAGCAGCCCACTACCGATCCTCGGGACAGGGGTATCTGAAGCTTTCTTT
CASSPLPILGTGVSEAFF